The subject of this entry is one T cell receptor (beta chain). Produced via immunoSEQ multiplex PCR; TCRdb's table is partial and in-frame only. Among hundreds of thousands of clones, under 95% were seen once, and the ten largest hold about 3.5%. This specimen comes from a study of blood T cell repertoires in COVID-19. This CDR3 contains 17 residues. From germline, CDR1 is MNHEY and CDR2 SVGEGT. Trimming cost V 6 bases and J 2 bases, with 22 bases left between them. Sample: peripheral blood. The clonotype originates from a woman under 30 who had recovered from COVID-19. The chain combines TRBV6-2 or TRBV6-3 with TRBJ1-1; D might be TRBD1 (6 bases). The DNA of the CDR3 is TGTGCCAGCAGCCCTACAGGGTACTTTAGAATAAACACTGAAGCTTTCTTT. Its translation is CASSPTGYFRINTEAFF.